A selection of T cell receptor beta chains follows, all from one sample in a study of cytomegalovirus exposure and HLA in healthy donors. Some clones are missing from TCRdb's copy, which holds only in-frame ones; the method was immunoSEQ multiplex PCR. The repertoire holds about 170,000 clones, with approximately 70% as singletons. Sequencing was carried out using PBMCs. Every receptor here comes from a middle-aged man in good health and CMV-seropositive. Each CDR3 is given with its conserved first and last residue. A D gene is named only where the DNA matches it firmly. Some rows have no size entry. The others give once, few or many, or a class for an expanded clone.

clone_size	v_call	j_call	d_call	cdr3_aa	cdr3_nt
-	TRBV5-1	TRBJ1-6	TRBD1	CASSLEGQGFGSPLHF	TGCGCCAGCAGCTTGGAAGGACAGGGCTTTGGTTCACCCCTCCACTTT
-	TRBV5-6	TRBJ2-7	-	CASSPGTGFGEQYF	TGTGCCAGCAGCCCAGGCACAGGGTTCGGCGAGCAGTACTTC
few	TRBV9	TRBJ1-3	-	CASSVATTGNTIYF	TGTGCCAGCAGCGTAGCAACAACTGGAAACACCATATATTTT
-	TRBV9	TRBJ2-7	TRBD1	CASSASGTGGREQYF	TGTGCCAGCAGCGCTTCCGGGACAGGGGGCAGGGAGCAGTACTTC
-	TRBV11-2	TRBJ1-1	-	CASSLDRVGAFF	TGTGCCAGCAGCTTAGACAGGGTAGGCGCTTTCTTT
-	TRBV7-9	TRBJ1-2	-	CSSSFLQYGYTF	TGTTCCAGCAGCTTTCTGCAGTATGGCTACACCTTC
-	TRBV5-4	TRBJ2-3	TRBD2	CASSSTSGGDTQYF	TGTGCCAGCAGTTCGACTAGCGGGGGAGATACGCAGTATTTT
-	TRBV5-4	TRBJ1-1	TRBD1	CASRPDRENTEAFF	TGTGCCAGCAGACCAGACAGGGAGAACACTGAAGCTTTCTTT
few	TRBV5-1	TRBJ1-2	-	CASSLDQGNYGYTF	TGCGCCAGCAGCTTGGATCAGGGGAACTATGGCTACACCTTC
-	TRBV5-1	TRBJ1-6	TRBD1	CASSTTWDRENSPLHF	TGCGCCAGCAGCACCACCTGGGACAGGGAAAATTCACCCCTCCACTTT
few	TRBV7-2	TRBJ1-1	-	CASRAGVLNTEAFF	TGTGCCAGCAGAGCAGGGGTATTGAACACTGAAGCTTTCTTT
-	TRBV6-5	TRBJ2-5	-	CASKSSVQETQYF	TGTGCCAGCAAATCTAGCGTTCAAGAGACCCAGTACTTC
once	TRBV6-1	TRBJ2-7	-	CASSEPTGSKEQYF	TGTGCCAGCAGTGAACCCACAGGGTCTAAGGAGCAGTACTTC
few	TRBV15	TRBJ2-2	-	CATSRDRGTGELFF	TGTGCCACCAGCAGAGATCGGGGGACCGGGGAGCTGTTTTTT
-	TRBV30	TRBJ1-2	-	CAWTRRGSKVYGYTF	TGTGCCTGGACAAGAAGGGGCAGTAAGGTCTATGGCTACACCTTC
-	TRBV7-8	TRBJ1-2	TRBD1	CASSPRISAGGFVTGYTF	TGTGCCAGCAGCCCCCGGATCTCGGCAGGGGGTTTTGTGACTGGCTACACCTTC
few	TRBV5-4	TRBJ1-2	-	CASSLEAGPDYGYTF	TGTGCCAGCAGCTTGGAGGCAGGCCCTGACTATGGCTACACCTTC
-	TRBV7-2	TRBJ2-3	-	CASSLDWDTQYF	TGTGCCAGCAGCTTAGACTGGGATACGCAGTATTTT
-	TRBV7-2	TRBJ2-2	TRBD2	CASSFQRGGIGGELFF	TGTGCCAGCAGCTTCCAGCGGGGTGGAATCGGCGGGGAGCTGTTTTTT
-	TRBV4-3	TRBJ2-2	TRBD1	CASSQGTGGSNTGELFF	TGCGCCAGCAGCCAAGGGACAGGGGGATCGAACACCGGGGAGCTGTTTTTT
-	TRBV6-1	TRBJ1-2	-	CASSEPYGYTF	TGTGCCAGCAGTGAACCATATGGCTACACCTTC
-	TRBV4-3	TRBJ1-5	-	CASSHRRNSNQPQHF	TGCGCCAGCAGCCACCGGCGGAATAGCAATCAGCCCCAGCATTTT
-	TRBV9	TRBJ1-3	-	CASNLGAEGNTIYF	TGTGCCAGCAACTTGGGGGCAGAGGGAAACACCATATATTTT
-	TRBV6-1	TRBJ2-7	-	CASSEEGRGSQYF	TGTGCCAGCAGTGAAGAGGGCAGGGGCAGTCAGTACTTC
-	TRBV6-1	TRBJ1-2	-	CASSGVRGGGYTF	TGTGCCAGCAGTGGCGTAAGGGGTGGCGGCTACACCTTC
-	TRBV25-1	TRBJ2-5	-	CASSVSAYQETQYF	TGTGCCAGCAGTGTAAGCGCGTACCAAGAGACCCAGTACTTC
-	TRBV27	TRBJ2-5	TRBD1	CASSSTETGIQETQYF	TGTGCCAGCAGTTCCACTGAGACAGGGATTCAAGAGACCCAGTACTTC
-	TRBV19	TRBJ2-1	-	CASSIVASSYEQFF	TGTGCCAGTAGTATAGTTGCTAGTAGCTATGAGCAGTTCTTC
once	TRBV30	TRBJ2-3	TRBD1	CAWQLRDRGRTQYF	TGTGCCTGGCAACTCCGGGACAGGGGGAGGACGCAGTATTTT
-	TRBV7-9	TRBJ2-7	-	CASTSTQGGLIEQYF	TGTGCCAGCACCTCAACGCAGGGGGGCCTGATCGAGCAGTACTTC
-	TRBV5-1	TRBJ2-3	TRBD2	CASSPGAGADTQYF	TGCGCCAGCAGCCCCGGCGCGGGGGCAGATACGCAGTATTTT
-	TRBV29-1	TRBJ2-7	TRBD1	CSARGTGANPYEQYF	TGCAGCGCCCGGGGCACAGGGGCCAATCCCTACGAGCAGTACTTC
-	TRBV5-1	TRBJ1-1	-	CASSLPQNGGAFF	TGCGCCAGCAGCTTGCCTCAAAACGGAGGGGCTTTCTTT
-	TRBV7-2	TRBJ2-7	TRBD2	CASSSRLAGEKYEQYF	TGTGCCAGCAGCTCCAGACTAGCGGGGGAAAAATACGAGCAGTACTTC
-	TRBV7-9	TRBJ1-5	-	CSSSIQAGPQHF	TGTTCCAGCAGCATACAGGCAGGGCCCCAGCATTTT
-	TRBV7-9	TRBJ2-7	-	CSSSLGRPSSYEQYF	TGTTCCAGCAGCTTAGGGAGGCCATCTTCCTACGAGCAGTACTTC
-	TRBV29-1	TRBJ2-1	TRBD2	CSAGTLAGVINEQFF	TGCAGCGCCGGGACACTAGCGGGGGTTATCAATGAGCAGTTCTTC
few	TRBV6-5	TRBJ1-2	TRBD1	CASSSAQNRGVYGYTF	TGTGCCAGCAGTTCCGCCCAAAACAGGGGAGTCTATGGCTACACCTTC
-	TRBV7-9	TRBJ1-1	TRBD1	CASSLGGTGGGNTEAFF	TGTGCCAGCAGCTTGGGAGGGACAGGGGGCGGGAACACTGAAGCTTTCTTT
-	TRBV11-2	TRBJ2-5	-	CASSLLGAPPQETQYF	TGTGCCAGCAGCTTATTGGGGGCACCACCCCAAGAGACCCAGTACTTC
-	TRBV11-3	TRBJ2-1	TRBD2	CASSKKPGLAGNNEQFF	TGTGCCAGCAGCAAAAAGCCGGGACTAGCGGGTAACAATGAGCAGTTCTTC
few	TRBV6-6	TRBJ1-1	TRBD1	CASSYRNRGGTEAFF	TGTGCCAGCAGTTACAGAAACAGGGGAGGAACTGAAGCTTTCTTT
-	TRBV6-1	TRBJ1-2	TRBD1	CASSEMGTGGLNGYTF	TGTGCCAGCAGTGAAATGGGGACAGGGGGCTTAAATGGCTACACCTTC
-	TRBV4-3	TRBJ1-6	-	CASSFRGVDSPLHF	TGCGCCAGCAGTTTTAGGGGCGTAGATTCACCCCTCCACTTT